This is a list of T cell receptor beta chains from one sample in a study of OX40 agonist ivuxolimab in advanced cancers. The repertoire was sequenced with immunoSEQ multiplex PCR; TCRdb's copy has only in-frame clones and lacks some. The table has approximately 80,000 clones, around 94% seen once; the top ten hold around 10%. This material consisted of CD4+ or CD8+ T cells sorted from blood, taken in a trial of the OX40 agonist ivuxolimab. The receptors come from an adult with an advanced solid tumor such as melanoma, head and neck, liver or kidney cancer. The CDR3 runs from the conserved cysteine through the conserved F or W.

j_gene: TRBJ1-4; v_gene: TRBV9; CDR3aa: CASSVGMGLGEKLFF
j_gene: TRBJ1-3; v_gene: TRBV9; CDR3aa: CASSGRSLSGNTIYF
j_gene: TRBJ2-7; v_gene: TRBV27; CDR3aa: CASSPYGGYEQYF
j_gene: TRBJ2-3; v_gene: TRBV9; CDR3aa: CASSGSLDTDTQYF
j_gene: TRBJ2-7; v_gene: TRBV4-2; CDR3aa: CASSQNGEQYF
j_gene: TRBJ1-4; v_gene: TRBV5-6; CDR3aa: CASSLAADGQVFEKLFF
j_gene: TRBJ2-7; v_gene: TRBV9; CDR3aa: CASSAGTALDGEQYF
j_gene: TRBJ1-1; v_gene: TRBV7-9; CDR3aa: CASSLGQGMNTEAFF
j_gene: TRBJ2-2; v_gene: TRBV9; CDR3aa: CASSFLDTGELFF
j_gene: TRBJ2-1; v_gene: TRBV5-6; CDR3aa: CASSSDLYNEQFF
j_gene: TRBJ1-1; v_gene: TRBV27; CDR3aa: CASSRGQGYTEAFF
j_gene: TRBJ2-7; v_gene: TRBV5-1; CDR3aa: CASSPSFTGPSSYEQYF
j_gene: TRBJ2-6; v_gene: TRBV7-3; CDR3aa: CASGAGTGSSGANVLTF
j_gene: TRBJ2-5; v_gene: TRBV7-9; CDR3aa: CASSLRRVSQETQYF
j_gene: TRBJ2-1; v_gene: TRBV29-1; CDR3aa: CSAEDSSYNEQFF
j_gene: TRBJ1-3; v_gene: TRBV19; CDR3aa: CASSEGQRTGNTIYF
j_gene: TRBJ2-7; v_gene: TRBV10-3; CDR3aa: CAISALGTVPSYEQYF
j_gene: TRBJ2-3; v_gene: TRBV4-3; CDR3aa: CASSQSLAGGTDTQYF
j_gene: TRBJ1-6; v_gene: TRBV6-1; CDR3aa: CASSETGLDNSPLHF
j_gene: TRBJ1-4; v_gene: TRBV6-1; CDR3aa: CASSDPVISTNEKLFF
j_gene: TRBJ2-7; v_gene: TRBV27; CDR3aa: CASSLGQGYYEQYF
j_gene: TRBJ2-2; v_gene: TRBV6-1; CDR3aa: CASREDGDTGELFF
j_gene: TRBJ2-1; v_gene: TRBV5-1; CDR3aa: CASSLEIGTEQFF
j_gene: TRBJ2-7; v_gene: TRBV6-1; CDR3aa: CASRSQGASGSEQYF
j_gene: TRBJ2-3; v_gene: TRBV7-3; CDR3aa: CASSLTGGPSFTDTQYF
j_gene: TRBJ2-5; v_gene: TRBV7-9; CDR3aa: CASSLSSQETQYF
j_gene: TRBJ2-7; v_gene: TRBV7-9; CDR3aa: CASSLVASYEQYF
j_gene: TRBJ2-1; v_gene: TRBV7-9; CDR3aa: CASSLVAGAIEQFF
j_gene: TRBJ2-3; v_gene: TRBV6-4; CDR3aa: CASSDHVGGEDTQYF
j_gene: TRBJ2-1; v_gene: TRBV11-2; CDR3aa: CASSHSGSSYNEQFF
j_gene: TRBJ2-7; v_gene: TRBV5-1; CDR3aa: CASAGQGSYEQYF
j_gene: TRBJ2-6; v_gene: TRBV27; CDR3aa: CASSLLSQYSGANVLTF
j_gene: TRBJ2-5; v_gene: TRBV7-8; CDR3aa: CASVGLAGVPETQYF
j_gene: TRBJ2-3; v_gene: TRBV27; CDR3aa: CASSKGLAGGPDTQYF
j_gene: TRBJ2-7; v_gene: TRBV15; CDR3aa: CATSDTRRVTYEQYF
j_gene: TRBJ1-2; v_gene: TRBV14; CDR3aa: CASSQVGTGGYYGYTF
j_gene: TRBJ2-1; v_gene: TRBV7-2; CDR3aa: CASRGSSYNEQFF
j_gene: TRBJ1-2; v_gene: TRBV5-1; CDR3aa: CASSLTGTGDFYGYTF
j_gene: TRBJ2-7; v_gene: TRBV27; CDR3aa: CASRPTGTYEQYF
j_gene: TRBJ2-3; v_gene: TRBV11-2; CDR3aa: CASSLDRDTQYF
j_gene: TRBJ2-7; v_gene: TRBV9; CDR3aa: CASSPGNYEQYF
j_gene: TRBJ1-1; v_gene: TRBV30; CDR3aa: CAWSVGDTEAFF
j_gene: TRBJ2-1; v_gene: TRBV27; CDR3aa: CASSLDSYNEQFF
j_gene: TRBJ1-3; v_gene: TRBV30; CDR3aa: CAWTGNTIYF
j_gene: TRBJ1-1; v_gene: TRBV10-3; CDR3aa: CAISESQGGTEAFF
j_gene: TRBJ2-1; v_gene: TRBV29-1; CDR3aa: CSVEDRGLYNEQFF
j_gene: TRBJ2-7; v_gene: TRBV6-6; CDR3aa: CASSTETSGAREQYF
j_gene: TRBJ2-3; v_gene: TRBV19; CDR3aa: CASSDRGHPDTQYF
j_gene: TRBJ2-7; v_gene: TRBV6-5; CDR3aa: CASSYPGPQTEQYF
j_gene: TRBJ1-3; v_gene: TRBV5-6; CDR3aa: CASSPRWDRGLGNTIYF
j_gene: TRBJ1-4; v_gene: TRBV9; CDR3aa: CASSVGGRDEKLFF
j_gene: TRBJ2-1; v_gene: TRBV14; CDR3aa: CASSQPRGGNEQFF
j_gene: TRBJ2-7; v_gene: TRBV4-3; CDR3aa: CASSPGGFYEQYF
j_gene: TRBJ1-5; v_gene: TRBV28; CDR3aa: CASSLFGGWQGGNQPQHF
j_gene: TRBJ2-7; v_gene: TRBV11-2; CDR3aa: CAGSGASGSYEQYF
j_gene: TRBJ2-7; v_gene: TRBV11-3; CDR3aa: CASSSRDSYEQYF
j_gene: TRBJ2-7; v_gene: TRBV9; CDR3aa: CASSVGAGNYEQYF
j_gene: TRBJ2-7; v_gene: TRBV28; CDR3aa: CASSPPDSSYEQYF
j_gene: TRBJ2-1; v_gene: TRBV7-3; CDR3aa: CASSLYRGGDEQFF